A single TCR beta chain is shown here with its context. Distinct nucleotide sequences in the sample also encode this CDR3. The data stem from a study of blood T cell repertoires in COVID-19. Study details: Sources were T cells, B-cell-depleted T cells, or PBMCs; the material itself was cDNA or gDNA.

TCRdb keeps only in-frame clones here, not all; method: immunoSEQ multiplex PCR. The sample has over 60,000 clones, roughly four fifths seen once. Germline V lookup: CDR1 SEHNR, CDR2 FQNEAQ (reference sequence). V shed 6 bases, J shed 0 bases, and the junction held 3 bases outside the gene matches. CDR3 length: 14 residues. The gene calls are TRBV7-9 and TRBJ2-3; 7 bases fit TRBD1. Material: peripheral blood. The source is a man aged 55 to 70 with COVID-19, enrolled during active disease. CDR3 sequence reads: CASSLQGSTDTQYF. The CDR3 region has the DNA TGTGCCAGCAGTTTACAGGGGAGCACAGATACGCAGTATTTT.